The 10 T cell receptor beta chains below come from one sample, sequenced in a study of T cells in localized non-small cell lung cancer. The protocol was immunoSEQ multiplex PCR, while the TCRdb copy is restricted to in-frame clones and leaves out a portion. The sample contains 1,500 to 2,000 clones, about 31% of which appear only once. The material was normal lung tissue next to the tumor, obtained before any cancer treatment. The origin of the receptors is a female donor over 55 with stage I lung adenocarcinoma.

By frequency in the sample, this clone is medium-sized. This chain uses TRBV6-7 with TRBJ2-6; D is undetermined. TRBV6-7 is an open reading frame whose function is uncertain. V was clipped by 5 bases and J by 0 bases, with 11 bases between them. CDR3 size: 16 residues. CDR3 protein: CASSKDRTSGANVLTF. The CDR3 DNA follows: TGTGCCAGCAGTAAGGACCGTACCTCTGGGGCCAACGTCCTGACTTTC.

This clone was observed a handful of times. The V and J genes are TRBV5-1 and TRBJ2-1, with 8 bases lining up with TRBD1. The CDR3 totals 17 residues. With V trimmed by 2 bases and J by 4 bases, 11 bases remained unmatched. Germline V lookup: CDR1 SGHRS, CDR2 YFSETQ. CDR3 in DNA: TGCGCCAGCAGCTTAGGACAGGGTTCTACTCAATACAATGAGCAGTTCTTC. It yields the protein CASSLGQGSTQYNEQFF.

In this sample, this clone turned up a few times. The chain is built from TRBV5-1 and TRBJ1-1; no clear D. Germline CDR1 and CDR2: SGHRS and YFSETQ. The V gene lost 0 bases and the J gene lost 1 base, with 10 bases spanning the gap. The CDR3 consists of 15 residues. The CDR3 DNA follows: TGCGCCAGCAGCTTGGCCGGTGGAGAGAACACTGAAGCTTTCTTT. Protein sequence: CASSLAGGENTEAFF.

The chain couples TRBV14 to TRBJ2-5; tentatively, D is TRBD2 (7 bases). CDR3 size: 18 residues. V lost 1 base and J lost 5, with 23 bases in between. CDR1 and CDR2 from the germline V gene are SGHDN and FVKESK. The CDR3 DNA reads as TGTGCCAGCAGCCAAGTTATGCGGGGGCCAAGGTATCTGGAGACCCAGTACTTC. Its protein is CASSQVMRGPRYLETQYF.

This clone has a handful of counts. The chain couples TRBV6-8 to TRBJ2-2, with TRBD2 identical over 12 bases. The CDR3 is 15 amino acids. V trimming: 6 bases; J trimming: 7 bases; junction bases outside the gene matches: 6. The germline gives CDR1 MNHGY, CDR2 SAAAGT. CDR3 amino acids: CASRTTSGGIGELFF. CDR3 DNA sequence: TGTGCCAGCAGGACGACTAGCGGGGGAATCGGGGAGCTGTTTTTT.

The chain carries TRBV5-1 and TRBJ2-3, with unresolved D. The germline V gene encodes CDR1 SGHRS and CDR2 YFSETQ. This CDR3 is built from 16 residues. V dropped 0 bases and J dropped 2 bases, with 13 bases sitting between them. As DNA, the CDR3 is TGCGCCAGCAGCTTGGACTCTGGCGGCTCCACAGATACGCAGTATTTT. Its translation is CASSLDSGGSTDTQYF.

The chain's CDR3 is CASTGTGNQPQHF. The CDR3 DNA sequence: TGTGCCAGCACGGGTACCGGGAATCAGCCCCAGCATTTT. The gene calls are TRBV28 and TRBJ1-5; no firm D call. Germline V gene lookup returns CDR1 MDHEN and CDR2 SYDVKM. V lost 7 bases and J 4 bases, leaving 11 bases between the germline ends. The CDR3 covers 13 residues.

This clone was detected only a few times. The chain links TRBV11-3 to TRBJ1-1, with TRBD1 matching over 8 bases. The CDR3 has 14 amino acids. Germline lookup yields CDR1 SGHNT and CDR2 YENEEA. J lost 11 bases, V lost 2 bases, and 10 bases had no gene match. The CDR3 nucleotides are TGTGCCAGCAGCTTACAAGGCAGGGGGCTTGGTGCTTTCTTT. It yields the protein CASSLQGRGLGAFF. Together with reference TRBV11-3 and TRBJ1-1, the CDR3 gives the full variable domain: EAGVVQSPRYKIIEKKQPVAFWCNPISGHNTLYWYLQNLGQGPELLIRYENEEAVDDSQLPKDRFSAERLKGVDSTLKIQPAELGDSAVYLCASSLQGRGLGAFFGQGTRLTVV.

The gene calls are TRBV28 and TRBJ1-2, with D possibly TRBD1 on 6 matching bases. This CDR3 is 15 amino acids long. The germline CDR1 and CDR2 sequences are MDHEN and SYDVKM. Trimming removed 4 bases at V and 5 bases at J, with 17 bases between. CDR3 sequence (DNA): TGTGCCAGCAGTTCGCCCTACAGGACAGCGTATGGCTACACCTTC. It translates to CASSSPYRTAYGYTF.

This clone has a handful of counts. The J gene is TRBJ2-7, the V gene TRBV11-3; D unresolved. Germline V gene lookup returns CDR1 SGHNT and CDR2 YENEEA. V was shortened by 5 bases and J by 3 bases, with 17 bases between the two germline ends. CDR3 length equals 15 residues. CDR3 in DNA: TGTGCCAGCAGCCCGTCTGTGACAAGACGCTACGAGCAGTACTTC. Residues: CASSPSVTRRYEQYF.